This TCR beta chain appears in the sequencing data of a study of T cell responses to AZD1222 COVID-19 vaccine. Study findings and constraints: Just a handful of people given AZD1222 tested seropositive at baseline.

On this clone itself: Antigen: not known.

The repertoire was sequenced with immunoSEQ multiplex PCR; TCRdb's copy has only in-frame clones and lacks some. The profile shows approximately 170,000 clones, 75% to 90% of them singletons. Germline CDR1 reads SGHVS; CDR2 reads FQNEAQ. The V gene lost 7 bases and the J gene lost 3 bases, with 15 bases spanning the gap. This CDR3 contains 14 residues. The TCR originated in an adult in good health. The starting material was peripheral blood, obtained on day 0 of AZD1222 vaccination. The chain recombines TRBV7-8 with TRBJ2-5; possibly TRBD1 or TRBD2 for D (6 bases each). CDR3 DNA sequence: TGTGCCAGCACCCCCGAGGGGGAGGAAGAGACCCAGTACTTC. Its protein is CASTPEGEEETQYF.